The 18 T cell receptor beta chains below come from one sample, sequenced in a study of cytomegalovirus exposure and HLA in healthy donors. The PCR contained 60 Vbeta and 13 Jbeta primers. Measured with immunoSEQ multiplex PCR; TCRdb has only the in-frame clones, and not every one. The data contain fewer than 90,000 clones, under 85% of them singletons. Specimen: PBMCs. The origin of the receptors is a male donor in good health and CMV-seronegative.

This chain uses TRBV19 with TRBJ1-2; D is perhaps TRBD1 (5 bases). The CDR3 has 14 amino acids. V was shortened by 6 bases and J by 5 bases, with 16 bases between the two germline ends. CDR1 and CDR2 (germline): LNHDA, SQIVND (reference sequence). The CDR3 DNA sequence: TGTGCCAGTAGATATGCGGGGCAGAATTATGGCTACACCTTC. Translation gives CASRYAGQNYGYTF.

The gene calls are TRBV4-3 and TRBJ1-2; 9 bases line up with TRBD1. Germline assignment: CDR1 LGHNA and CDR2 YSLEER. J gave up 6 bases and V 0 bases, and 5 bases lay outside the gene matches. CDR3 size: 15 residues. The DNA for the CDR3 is TGCGCCAGCAGCCAAGACCCGACAGGGGGAGATGGCTACACCTTC. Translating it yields CASSQDPTGGDGYTF.

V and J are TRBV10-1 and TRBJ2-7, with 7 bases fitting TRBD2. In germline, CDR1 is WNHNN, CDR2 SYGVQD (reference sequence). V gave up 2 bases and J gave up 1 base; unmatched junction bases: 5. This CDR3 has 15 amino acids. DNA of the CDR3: TGCGCCAGCAGTGAGAAAGGACTAGGGTCCTACGAGCAGTACTTC. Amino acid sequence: CASSEKGLGSYEQYF.

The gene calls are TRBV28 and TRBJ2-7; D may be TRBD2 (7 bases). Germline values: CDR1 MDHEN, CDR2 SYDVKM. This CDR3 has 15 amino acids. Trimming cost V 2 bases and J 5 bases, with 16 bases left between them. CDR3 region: CASSLSGTYSHEQYF. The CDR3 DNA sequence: TGTGCCAGCAGTTTAAGCGGGACATACAGCCACGAGCAGTACTTC. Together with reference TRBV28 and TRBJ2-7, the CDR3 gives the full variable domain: DVKVTQSSRYLVKRTGEKVFLECVQDMDHENMFWYRQDPGLGLRLIYFSYDVKMKEKGDIPEGYSVSREKKERFSLILESASTNQTSMYLCASSLSGTYSHEQYFGPGTRLTVT.

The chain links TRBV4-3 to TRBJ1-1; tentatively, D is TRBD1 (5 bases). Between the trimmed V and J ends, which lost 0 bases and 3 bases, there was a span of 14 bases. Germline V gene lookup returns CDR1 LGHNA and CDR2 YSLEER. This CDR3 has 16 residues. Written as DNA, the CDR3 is TGCGCCAGCAGCCAAGATCAACCAGGGTTGGACACTGAAGCTTTCTTT. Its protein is CASSQDQPGLDTEAFF.

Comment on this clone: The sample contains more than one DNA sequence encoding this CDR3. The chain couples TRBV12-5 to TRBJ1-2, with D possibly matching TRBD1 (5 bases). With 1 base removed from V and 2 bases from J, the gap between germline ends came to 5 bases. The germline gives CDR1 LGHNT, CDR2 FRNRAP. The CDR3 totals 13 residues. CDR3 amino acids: CASGLGQNYGYTF. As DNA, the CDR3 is TGTGCTAGTGGTTTGGGACAGAACTATGGCTACACCTTC.

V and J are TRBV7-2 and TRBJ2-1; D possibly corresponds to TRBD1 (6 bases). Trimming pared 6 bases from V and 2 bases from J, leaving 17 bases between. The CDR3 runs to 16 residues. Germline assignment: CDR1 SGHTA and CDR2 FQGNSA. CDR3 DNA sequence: TGTGCCAGCAGTTCAGGGGCAGGTGGGGCCTACAATGAGCAGTTCTTC. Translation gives CASSSGAGGAYNEQFF.

The CDR3 bases are TGTGCCAGCAGTGGGACAGGGGGGGCCTACGAGCAGTACTTC. The encoded protein is CASSGTGGAYEQYF. The chain links TRBV9 to TRBJ2-7, with 11 bases lining up with TRBD1. From germline, CDR1 is SGDLS and CDR2 YYNGEE. Losses at the gene ends were 5 bases for V and 2 bases for J; bases not matched to a gene: 3. CDR3 size: 14 residues.

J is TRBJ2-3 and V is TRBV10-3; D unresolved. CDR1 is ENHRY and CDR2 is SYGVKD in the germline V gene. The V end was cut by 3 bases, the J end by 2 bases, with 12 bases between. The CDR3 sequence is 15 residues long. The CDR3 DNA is TGTGCCATCAGTGACCTGACACCAGTCACAGATACGCAGTATTTT. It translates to CAISDLTPVTDTQYF.

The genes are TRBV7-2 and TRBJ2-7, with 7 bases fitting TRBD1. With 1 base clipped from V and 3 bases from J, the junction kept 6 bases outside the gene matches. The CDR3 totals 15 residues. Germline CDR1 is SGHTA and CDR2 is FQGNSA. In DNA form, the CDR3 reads TGTGCCAGCAGCTTAGGGGACAGAGCAAGCTACGAGCAGTACTTC. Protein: CASSLGDRASYEQYF. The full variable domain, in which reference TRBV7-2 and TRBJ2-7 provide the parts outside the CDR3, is GAGVSQSPSNKVTEKGKDVELRCDPISGHTALYWYRQSLGQGLEFLIYFQGNSAPDKSGLPSDRFSAERTGGSVSTLTIQRTQQEDSAVYLCASSLGDRASYEQYFGPGTRLTVT.

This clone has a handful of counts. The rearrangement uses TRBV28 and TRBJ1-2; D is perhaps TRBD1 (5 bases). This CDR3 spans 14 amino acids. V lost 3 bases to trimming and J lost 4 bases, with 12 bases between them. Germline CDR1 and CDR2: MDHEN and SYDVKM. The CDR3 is CASSLGPLGYGYTF. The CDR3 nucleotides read TGTGCCAGCAGTTTGGGGCCGCTGGGCTATGGCTACACCTTC.

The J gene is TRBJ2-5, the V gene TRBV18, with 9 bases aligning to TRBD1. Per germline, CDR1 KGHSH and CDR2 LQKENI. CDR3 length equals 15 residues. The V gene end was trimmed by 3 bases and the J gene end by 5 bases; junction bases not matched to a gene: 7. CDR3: CASSPDTGGFETQYF. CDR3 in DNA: TGTGCCAGCTCACCGGATACAGGGGGCTTCGAGACCCAGTACTTC.

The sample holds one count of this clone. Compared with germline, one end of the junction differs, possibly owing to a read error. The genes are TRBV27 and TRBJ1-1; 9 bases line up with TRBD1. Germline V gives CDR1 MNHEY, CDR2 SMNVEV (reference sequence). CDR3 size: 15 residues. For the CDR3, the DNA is TGTGCCAGCAGATTATTTACCGGGACAGGGACTGAAGCTTTCTTT. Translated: CASRLFTGTGTEAFF.

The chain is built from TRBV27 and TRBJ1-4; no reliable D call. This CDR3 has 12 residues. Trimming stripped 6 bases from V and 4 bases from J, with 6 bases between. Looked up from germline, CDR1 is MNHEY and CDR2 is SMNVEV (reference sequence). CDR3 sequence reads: CASSGLNEKLFF. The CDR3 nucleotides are TGTGCCAGCAGCGGTCTTAATGAAAAACTGTTTTTT.

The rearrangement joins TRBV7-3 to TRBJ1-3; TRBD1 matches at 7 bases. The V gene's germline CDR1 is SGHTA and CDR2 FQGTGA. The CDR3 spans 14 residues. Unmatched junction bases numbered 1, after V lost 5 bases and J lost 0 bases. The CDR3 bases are TGTGCCAGCAGCCCAGGGGGCTCTGGAAACACCATATATTTT. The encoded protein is CASSPGGSGNTIYF.

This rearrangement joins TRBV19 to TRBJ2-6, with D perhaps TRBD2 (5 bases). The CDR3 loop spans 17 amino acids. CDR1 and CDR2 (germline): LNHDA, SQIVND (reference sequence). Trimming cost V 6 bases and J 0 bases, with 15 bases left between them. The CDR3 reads CASSAPSISSGANVLTF. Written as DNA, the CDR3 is TGTGCCAGTAGCGCCCCTAGCATCAGCTCTGGGGCCAACGTCCTGACTTTC.

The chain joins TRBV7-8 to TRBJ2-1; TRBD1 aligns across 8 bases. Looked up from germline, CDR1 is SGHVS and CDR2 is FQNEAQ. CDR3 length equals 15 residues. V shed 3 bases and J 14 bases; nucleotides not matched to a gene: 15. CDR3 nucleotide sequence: TGTGCCAGCAGCTTGACGGGACAGGAGGGGCCTTCAAAGTTCTTC. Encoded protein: CASSLTGQEGPSKFF.

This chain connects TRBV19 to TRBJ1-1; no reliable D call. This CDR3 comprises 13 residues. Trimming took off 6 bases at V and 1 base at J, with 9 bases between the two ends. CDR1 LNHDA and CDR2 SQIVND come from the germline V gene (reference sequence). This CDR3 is CASRALANTEAFF. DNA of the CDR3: TGTGCCAGTAGAGCTCTCGCGAACACTGAAGCTTTCTTT.